This T cell receptor (beta chain) was profiled in a study of shared clonotypes between healthy human individuals. For the study at large: Donors, aged 18 to 49, were a couple of women and three men. The study used three CD4 naive, three CD4 memory, two CD8 naive and one CD8 memory plate per donor.

Study-wide findings and caveats: Generation of non-shared clonotypes was less probable than generation of clonotypes shared by all four donors.

The CDR3 contains 15 residues. Germline CDR1 and CDR2: SGHTA and FQGNSA. Trimming took 3 bases from V and 0 from J, leaving 9 bases between them. A word on this clone: Its target is unknown.

Repertoires were generated with immunoSEQ multiplex PCR, while TCRdb's copy carries only in-frame clones and drops some. Here the sample spans 2 million to 2.5 million clones, approximately 94% being singletons. Sequencing input: naive CD4+ T cells sorted from blood. Subset noted: CD45RA+ positively selected. The chain has TRBV7-2 and TRBJ2-1; D is unresolved. This TCR was recovered from a man younger than 35 in good health. CDR3 protein: CASSFASTSYNEQFF. CDR3 DNA sequence: TGTGCCAGCAGCTTTGCGTCCACCTCCTACAATGAGCAGTTCTTC.